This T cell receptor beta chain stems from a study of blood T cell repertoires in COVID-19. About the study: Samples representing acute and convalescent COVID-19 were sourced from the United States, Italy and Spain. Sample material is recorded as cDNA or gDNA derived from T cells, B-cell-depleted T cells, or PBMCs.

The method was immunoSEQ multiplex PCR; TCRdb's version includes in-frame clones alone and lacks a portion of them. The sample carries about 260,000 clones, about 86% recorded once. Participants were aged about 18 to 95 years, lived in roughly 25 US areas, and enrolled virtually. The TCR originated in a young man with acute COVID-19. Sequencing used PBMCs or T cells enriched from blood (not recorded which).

CDR3 DNA: TGTGCCACCAGTGAGTCCACAGGGGGCCGCAATCAGCCCCAGCATTTT. Protein sequence: CATSESTGGRNQPQHF. V gene TRBV24-1 combines with J gene TRBJ1-5; 9 bases fit TRBD1. The CDR3 sequence is 16 residues long. With 4 bases clipped from V and 2 bases from J, the junction kept 5 bases outside the gene matches. CDR1 and CDR2 (germline): KGHDR, SFDVKD.